Following are 26 T cell receptor beta chains from one sample sequenced in a study of blood T cells in healthy people across ages (dated by TCRdb to between 2014 and 2017). To prepare the library, 5' RACE was applied. The sequencing machine was an Illumina HiSeq 2500. A second roughly 6 to 12 cycle PCR used a sample-barcoded 5' primer and a J-beta primer mix. TCRdb took the public reads, trimmed them with fastp at Q25, ran MiXCR for clone calling and kept in-frame beta chains. Identical CDR3 protein sequences are pooled into one entry, listed with their most common genes and DNA. In all, the sample holds about 650,000 distinct CDR3 sequences, and 32% of those were seen once. The ten biggest clones cover 15% of the sample. Sequencing was done on a sample of blood. The source is a woman of 80 years or more in good health. Donor details come from another sample of the same person, matched by shared clones.

In this sample, this clonotype turned up many times. The chain couples TRBV20-1 to TRBJ2-5; TRBD1 agrees at 10 bases. The CDR3 spans 14 residues. Trimming at V came to 0 bases and at J to 3 bases, leaving 1 base not matched to a gene. The V gene's germline CDR1 is DFQATT and CDR2 SNEGSKA (reference sequence). This chain's CDR3 is CSAREGQGKETQYF. In DNA form, the CDR3 reads TGCAGTGCTAGAGAGGGACAGGGGAAAGAGACCCAGTACTTC.

This clonotype was seen at least ten times. The rearrangement links TRBV5-1 to TRBJ2-7, with D possibly TRBD1 on 6 matching bases. Germline CDR1 and CDR2: SGHRS and YFSETQ. The CDR3 totals 14 residues. Trimming shortened V by 0 bases and J by 6 bases, and 13 bases separated the two germline ends. The CDR3 sequence: CASSLALGRGEQYF. CDR3 nucleotides: TGCGCCAGCAGCTTGGCCCTCGGCAGGGGCGAGCAGTACTTC.

Turning to this clonotype: A single base separates this from a much larger clone, so it may be a read error. The chain carries TRBV7-9 and TRBJ2-1, with D possibly matching TRBD2 (6 bases). The J call is uncertain, as TRBJ2-7 better fits the DNA end. This CDR3 has 16 amino acids. Germline V CDR1 and CDR2: SEHNR, FQNEAQ (reference sequence). The CDR3 DNA is TGTGCCAGCAGCCCCCAGGACGGGAGCTCCTACAATGAGCAGTACTTC. Translation gives CASSPQDGSSYNEQYF.

Only a few counts were recorded for this clonotype. V is TRBV7-2 and J is TRBJ1-1; D may be TRBD1 (5 bases). Germline V gene lookup returns CDR1 SGHTA and CDR2 FQGNSA. With 1 base removed from V and 8 bases from J, the gap between germline ends came to 11 bases. The CDR3 covers 13 residues. CDR3 loop: CASSLERTREAFF. The CDR3 region has the DNA TGTGCCAGCAGCTTAGAACGGACACGGGAAGCTTTCTTT.

This clonotype came up many times. The chain couples TRBV5-1 to TRBJ2-7; D is undetermined. CDR1 and CDR2 (germline): SGHRS, YFSETQ. The V end was cut by 1 base, the J end by 3 bases, with 8 bases between. The CDR3 totals 13 residues. CDR3: CASSLYVSYEQYF. In DNA, the CDR3 is TGCGCCAGCAGCTTGTACGTAAGCTACGAGCAGTACTTC.

There are many counts of this clonotype. The chain joins TRBV5-1 to TRBJ2-6; TRBD1 is a possible D gene (6 bases). Looked up from germline, CDR1 is SGHRS and CDR2 is YFSETQ. Trimming left V 4 bases short and J 2 bases short, with 16 bases between. This CDR3 has 17 amino acids. The CDR3 DNA reads TGCGCCAGCAGCCCAGTTTTGGGGGCGCCTGGGGCCAACGTCCTGACTTTC. Residues: CASSPVLGAPGANVLTF.

The CDR3 region is CASSLHRGSEQYF. The CDR3 region has the DNA TGTGCCAGCAGCCTACACAGGGGGAGCGAGCAGTACTTC. The chain recombines TRBV7-2 with TRBJ2-7, with 8 bases identical to TRBD1. Trimming cost V 5 bases and J 6 bases; bases outside gene matches: 6. This CDR3 contains 13 residues. CDR1 and CDR2 (germline): SGHTA, FQGNSA.

This clonotype came up a few times. The CDR3 reads CASSPPGTAYNEQYF. DNA of the CDR3: TGTGCCAGCAGCCCCCCGGGGACCGCGTACAATGAGCAGTACTTC. The V and J genes are TRBV5-4 and TRBJ2-4; D tentatively reads TRBD1 or TRBD2 (5 bases each). Germline values: CDR1 SGHNT, CDR2 YYREEE (reference sequence). Trimming pared 4 bases from V and 13 bases from J, leaving 24 bases between. The CDR3 totals 15 residues. Supplemented by reference TRBV5-4 and TRBJ2-4, the full variable domain reads ETGVTQSPTHLIKTRGQQVTLRCSSQSGHNTVSWYQQALGQGPQFIFQYYREEENGRGNFPPRFSGLQFPNYSSELNVNALELDDSALYLCASSPPGTAYNEQYFGAGTRLSVL.

This clonotype has a count of ten or more. The V and J genes are TRBV28 and TRBJ2-3, with 8 bases identical to TRBD2. The trim removed 10 bases at V and 7 bases at J, leaving 4 bases unmatched. The germline CDR1 and CDR2 sequences are MDHEN and SYDVKM. This CDR3 comprises 11 residues. CDR3 bases: TGTGCCACCGGGACTAGAAATACGCAGTATTTT. This gives the protein CATGTRNTQYF.

As concerns this clonotype: A much bigger clone sits one base away, suggesting this may be a read error. The limits of the CDR3 on the DNA are not certain, so only TCRdb's listed CDR3 is given. This chain joins TRBV9 and TRBJ2-6; the D segment call TRBD1 is taken from the table without a DNA check. The germline gives CDR1 SGDLS, CDR2 YYNGEE. Including both end residues, the CDR3 is 19 amino acids long. CDR3 in amino acids: CASSVGPGTVLSGANVRTF.

This clonotype was found a few times. V gene TRBV18 combines with J gene TRBJ1-1; D not certain. Germline CDR1 and CDR2: KGHSH and LQKENI. Trimming removed 6 bases at V and 6 bases at J, with 11 bases between. This CDR3 spans 12 amino acids. CDR3 in DNA: TGTGCCAGCTCTCTATACCAGGCTGAAGCTTTCTTT. It codes for CASSLYQAEAFF.

This clonotype was counted a few times. The chain has TRBV20-1 and TRBJ2-1, with D perhaps being TRBD1 or TRBD2 (6 bases each). Between the trimmed V and J ends, which lost 3 bases and 6 bases, there was a span of 21 bases. The germline V gene encodes CDR1 DFQATT and CDR2 SNEGSKA (reference sequence). CDR3 length: 16 amino acids. CDR3 sequence reads: CSARGVEGGMGNEQFF. Here the CDR3 DNA reads TGCAGTGCTAGGGGAGTGGAGGGGGGAATGGGCAATGAGCAGTTCTTC.

This clonotype was counted at least ten times. The rearrangement joins TRBV6-6 to TRBJ2-7, with TRBD2 identical over 7 bases. The junction had 1 base not matched to a gene; V was cut back by 5 bases and J by 0 bases. CDR1 and CDR2 from the germline V gene are MNHNY and SVGAGI (reference sequence). The CDR3 is made up of 13 amino acids. In nucleotides, the CDR3 is TGTGCCAGCAGTGGCGGGAGCTCCTACGAGCAGTACTTC. This sequence encodes CASSGGSSYEQYF.

This clonotype occurred many times. This chain connects TRBV25-1 to TRBJ1-2; a weak D match, TRBD1 (6 bases). CDR1 and CDR2 (germline): MGHDK, SYGVNS. V was trimmed by 2 bases and J by 8 bases, leaving 12 bases between them. The CDR3 sequence is 13 residues long. The CDR3 DNA follows: TGTGCCAGCAGTGAAGCAGGGGTAAAGGGCTACACCTTC. Translation: CASSEAGVKGYTF.

This clonotype was seen once. Given the absence of the conserved phenylalanine or tryptophan at the CDR3 end, a read error is likely. The chain is built from TRBV7-6 and TRBJ1-1; tentative D call: TRBD1 (6 bases). The CDR3 is 13 amino acids. CDR1 and CDR2 from the germline V gene are SGHVS and FNYEAQ. Trimming took 5 bases from V and 5 from J, leaving 12 bases between them. Here the CDR3 DNA reads TGTGCCAGCAGCCGCGGACAGAGGACTGAAGCTTTCTTG. It codes for CASSRGQRTEAFL.

This clonotype was counted many times. This sequence joins TRBV5-1 and TRBJ1-2, with D hard to call. V was cut by 0 bases and J by 8 bases, with 14 bases left in between. This CDR3 comprises 14 residues. Germline CDR1 and CDR2: SGHRS and YFSETQ. This CDR3 is CASSLDSPRSGYTF. The CDR3 DNA reads TGCGCCAGCAGCTTGGACAGTCCAAGGTCCGGCTACACCTTC. Variable domain in full (rest from reference TRBV5-1 and TRBJ1-2): KAGVTQTPRYLIKTRGQQVTLSCSPISGHRSVSWYQQTPGQGLQFLFEYFSETQRNKGNFPGRFSGRQFSNSRSEMNVSTLELGDSALYLCASSLDSPRSGYTFGSGTRLTVV.

On this clonotype: A clone one base away is much larger, so this may be a read error. The V and J genes are TRBV5-6 and TRBJ1-4, with D possibly matching TRBD1 (5 bases). CDR1 and CDR2 from the germline V gene are SGHDT and YYEEEE. This CDR3 has 16 amino acids. The CDR3 loop reads CTSSSMDNRANEKLFF. The DNA for the CDR3 is TGTACCAGCAGCTCCATGGACAACCGGGCTAATGAAAAACTGTTTTTT.

In its sample, this clonotype was seen once. A read error is possible here, since a much larger clone lies one base away. The DNA of the CDR3 is TGTGCCCGCAGTTTGACAGGGTTCACTGAAGCTTTCTTT. Translation: CARSLTGFTEAFF. This chain connects TRBV27 to TRBJ1-1, with 7 nucleotides matching TRBD1. The germline V gene encodes CDR1 MNHEY and CDR2 SMNVEV (reference sequence). CDR3 length: 13 amino acids.

This clonotype showed up just once. Being one base from a much bigger clone, this may be a read error. The rearrangement links TRBV9 to TRBJ2-5; 9 nucleotides agree with TRBD1. Germline loops: CDR1 SGDLS, CDR2 YYNGEE. CDR3 length: 16 residues. DNA for the CDR3: TGTACCAGCAGCGAGGGGCCCGGGACAGGGAAAGAGACCCAGTACTTC. Protein: CTSSEGPGTGKETQYF.

In this sample, this clonotype turned up many times. The rearrangement uses TRBV7-9 and TRBJ2-7; D gene ambiguous. The CDR3 consists of 15 residues. V was shortened by 2 bases and J by 0 bases, with 11 bases between the two germline ends. Germline V gene sequence: CDR1 SEHNR, CDR2 FQNEAQ (reference sequence). In DNA form, the CDR3 reads TGTGCCAGCAGCTTAACCCAGCTCAGCTCCTACGAGCAGTACTTC. Amino acids: CASSLTQLSSYEQYF.

This chain joins TRBV11-2 and TRBJ2-1; possible D gene TRBD1, 7 bases. V was pared by 8 bases and J by 3 bases, with 20 bases between. CDR1 is SGHAT and CDR2 is FQNNGV in the germline V gene. The CDR3 consists of 16 residues. The CDR3 bases are TGTGCCAGCGCCCCCAGGGGGGAATACGGCTACAATGAGCAGTTCTTC. Translated, it gives CASAPRGEYGYNEQFF.

Turning to this clonotype: This may stem from a read error, because a much larger clone lies one nucleotide away. The rearrangement joins TRBV11-2 to TRBJ2-3; 10 nucleotides match TRBD2. The CDR3 contains 15 residues. Per the germline V gene, CDR1 is SGHAT and CDR2 is FQNNGV. CDR3 protein: CTSSPTSGFTDTQYF. Written as DNA, the CDR3 is TGTACCAGCAGCCCGACTAGCGGGTTCACAGATACGCAGTATTTT.

Ten or more counts support this clonotype. V usage is TRBV5-1 and J usage is TRBJ2-7; perhaps TRBD1 as D (6 bases). The germline gives CDR1 SGHRS, CDR2 YFSETQ. This CDR3 comprises 14 residues. Trimming shortened V by 3 bases and J by 7 bases, and 17 bases separated the two germline ends. CDR3 coding DNA: TGCGCCAGCAGCTCCGTCCAGGGGCCGGGAGAGCAGTACTTC. Translating it yields CASSSVQGPGEQYF.

This clonotype was detected many times. The rearrangement links TRBV20-1 to TRBJ2-3; 14 nucleotides agree with TRBD2. The CDR3 is 17 residues long. Germline V CDR1 and CDR2: DFQATT, SNEGSKA (reference sequence). Unmatched junction bases numbered 5, after V lost 3 bases and J lost 0 bases. The CDR3 loop is CSARGLAGAASTDTQYF. DNA of the CDR3: TGCAGTGCTAGGGGACTAGCGGGGGCCGCTAGCACAGATACGCAGTATTTT.

This clonotype was seen more than once but under ten times. This chain uses TRBV27 with TRBJ1-2; tentatively, D is TRBD1 (6 bases). This CDR3 is 15 amino acids long. Trimming left V 7 bases short and J 0 bases short, with 15 bases between. The germline gives CDR1 MNHEY, CDR2 SMNVEV (reference sequence). The CDR3 here is CASTKTGGANYGYTF. CDR3 DNA sequence: TGTGCCAGCACGAAGACAGGAGGGGCTAACTATGGCTACACCTTC.

There are many counts of this clonotype. The chain has TRBV6-1 and TRBJ1-2; D might be TRBD1 (6 bases). V was pared by 4 bases and J by 1 base, with 16 bases between. This CDR3 is 16 amino acids long. Looked up from germline, CDR1 is MNHNS and CDR2 is SASEGT. The CDR3 spells CASSVLQGLVNYGYTF. CDR3 DNA sequence: TGTGCCAGCAGTGTCCTACAGGGCCTAGTTAACTATGGCTACACCTTC.